These 17 T cell receptor beta chains were sequenced from one sample in a study of cytomegalovirus exposure and HLA in healthy donors. With 60 Vbeta and 13 Jbeta primers, the PCR was carried out. Clones were read by immunoSEQ multiplex PCR, and TCRdb kept only the in-frame ones, dropping some. Of roughly 150,000 clones in the sample, about four fifths are singletons; the top ten hold about 5.6%. Input material: PBMCs. The source of these receptors is a man aged 25 to 40 in good health and CMV-seropositive.

This chain joins TRBV28 and TRBJ2-1; D unresolved. This CDR3 has 13 residues. Germline CDR1 and CDR2: MDHEN and SYDVKM. The ends were cut back, 7 bases at V and 9 bases at J, with 16 bases in the middle. CDR3 protein: CASTADFLAEQFF. In nucleotides, the CDR3 is TGTGCCAGCACCGCCGACTTTCTCGCTGAGCAGTTCTTC.

V is TRBV15 and J is TRBJ2-5; 14 bases are shared with TRBD2. Germline assignment: CDR1 LNHNV and CDR2 YYDKDF (reference sequence). The CDR3 extends over 17 amino acids. The V gene end was trimmed by 1 base and the J gene end by 5 bases; junction bases not matched to a gene: 6. CDR3 region: CATSRGLAGGLGETQYF. CDR3 DNA: TGTGCCACCAGCAGAGGACTAGCGGGAGGGCTGGGGGAGACCCAGTACTTC.

This clone was picked up one time. This chain joins TRBV5-1 and TRBJ2-5, with D perhaps matching TRBD2 (6 bases). The CDR3 is made up of 17 amino acids. Germline assignment: CDR1 SGHRS and CDR2 YFSETQ. V lost 3 bases and J 2 bases, leaving 20 bases between the germline ends. The CDR3 reads CASSYASSSGIQETQYF. The CDR3 DNA reads as TGCGCCAGCAGCTACGCCTCAAGTAGCGGCATACAAGAGACCCAGTACTTC.

This chain uses TRBV13 with TRBJ1-1; 9 bases match TRBD1. Germline CDR1 and CDR2: PRHDT and FYEKMQ (reference sequence). This CDR3 region has 15 residues. V shed 6 bases, J shed 1 base, and the junction held 6 bases outside the gene matches. The CDR3 coding sequence is TGTGCCAGCAGTCGCCAGACAGGGGGGAACACTGAAGCTTTCTTT. Its protein product is CASSRQTGGNTEAFF.

The chain recombines TRBV28 with TRBJ2-7; D might be TRBD2 (6 bases). Germline V gene lookup returns CDR1 MDHEN and CDR2 SYDVKM. The V end was cut by 7 bases, the J end by 2 bases, with 12 bases between. CDR3 length: 13 residues. The CDR3 sequence: CASTEGIPYEQYF. CDR3 DNA sequence: TGTGCCAGCACGGAGGGTATCCCCTACGAGCAGTACTTC.

This clone was seen a single time. The genes are TRBV28 and TRBJ2-1; tentatively, D is TRBD1 (5 bases). CDR3 length equals 15 residues. The germline V gene has CDR1 MDHEN and CDR2 SYDVKM. Between the trimmed V and J ends, which lost 7 bases and 3 bases, there was a span of 16 bases. Here the CDR3 DNA reads TGTGCCAGCATTAAGACCCCAGGGATCTACAATGAGCAGTTCTTC. Its protein is CASIKTPGIYNEQFF.

The chain uses TRBV25-1 and TRBJ1-3; TRBD1 is a possible D gene (5 bases). Trimming cost V 7 bases and J 0 bases, with 19 bases left between them. Germline lookup yields CDR1 MGHDK and CDR2 SYGVNS. The CDR3 runs 17 residues. CDR3 amino acids: CASTGAAQRRSGNTIYF. For the CDR3, the DNA is TGTGCCAGCACTGGGGCGGCCCAACGCCGCTCTGGAAACACCATATATTTT.

The chain is built from TRBV28 and TRBJ1-5; 10 positions agree with TRBD1. Germline CDR1 MDHEN, CDR2 SYDVKM. This CDR3 is 15 amino acids long. J lost 1 base, V lost 11 bases, and 8 bases had no gene match. The DNA of the CDR3 is TGTGCCGTCCGGGACAGGGGCTCCAGCAATCAGCCCCAGCATTTT. This gives the protein CAVRDRGSSNQPQHF.

The chain carries TRBV7-2 and TRBJ2-2; D not resolved. The germline gives CDR1 SGHTA, CDR2 FQGNSA. Trimming shortened V by 4 bases and J by 0 bases, and 9 bases separated the two germline ends. The CDR3 covers 15 residues. CDR3 amino acids: CASSSTPANTGELFF. The CDR3 coding sequence is TGTGCCAGCAGCTCGACACCTGCGAACACCGGGGAGCTGTTTTTT.

In DNA form, the CDR3 reads TGTGCCAGCAGGGCCAGGCGACTACGCGGGGGTGATGAGACCCAGTACTTC. As protein: CASRARRLRGGDETQYF. The rearrangement uses TRBV28 and TRBJ2-5, with TRBD2 identical over 7 bases. V was clipped by 6 bases and J by 5 bases; unmatched bases: 18. Germline V gene data show CDR1 as MDHEN and CDR2 as SYDVKM. This CDR3 is built from 17 residues.

The V and J genes are TRBV6-5 and TRBJ1-2; possible D gene TRBD1, 5 bases. The CDR3 is made up of 13 amino acids. V lost 5 bases and J lost 8, with 15 bases in between. Looked up from germline, CDR1 is MNHEY and CDR2 is SVGAGI. The CDR3, as DNA: TGTGCCAGCAGTGAAGTAGGGGTTAAGGGCTACACCTTC. This sequence encodes CASSEVGVKGYTF.

The chain recombines TRBV28 with TRBJ2-7, with 7 bases aligning to TRBD2. Germline CDR1 reads MDHEN; CDR2 reads SYDVKM. V trimming: 6 bases; J trimming: 1 base; junction bases outside the gene matches: 9. The CDR3 loop spans 15 amino acids. The CDR3 sequence is CASSPRPGGSYEQYF. The CDR3 DNA reads as TGTGCCAGCAGCCCGAGACCGGGGGGATCCTACGAGCAGTACTTC.

This chain links TRBV4-2 with TRBJ2-7, with 9 bases lining up with TRBD2. Trimming cost V 1 base and J 3 bases; bases outside gene matches: 1. CDR1 is LGHNA and CDR2 is YNFKEQ in the germline V gene. This CDR3 has 14 residues. CDR3 region: CASSQGREGYEQYF. CDR3 coding DNA: TGTGCCAGCAGCCAAGGGCGGGAGGGCTACGAGCAGTACTTC.

The J gene is TRBJ1-1, the V gene TRBV7-9; TRBD1 agrees at 7 bases. The V gene end was trimmed by 6 bases and the J gene end by 1 base; junction bases not matched to a gene: 5. The germline gives CDR1 SEHNR, CDR2 FQNEAQ (reference sequence). The CDR3 totals 14 residues. The CDR3 loop reads CASRNRGSNTEAFF. DNA of the CDR3: TGTGCCAGCAGAAACAGGGGATCGAACACTGAAGCTTTCTTT.

The chain recombines TRBV29-1 with TRBJ1-5, with D perhaps TRBD1 (6 bases). Germline CDR1 SQVTM, CDR2 ANQGSEA. The CDR3 is 12 amino acids. Trimming pared 6 bases from V and 9 bases from J, leaving 15 bases between. The CDR3 protein is CSVLQGRGPQHF. The CDR3 nucleotides are TGCAGCGTCCTACAGGGTAGAGGGCCCCAGCATTTT.

This sequence joins TRBV7-2 and TRBJ2-1, with D perhaps matching TRBD1 (5 bases). Germline values: CDR1 SGHTA, CDR2 FQGNSA. The germline V and J ends were trimmed by 1 base and 14 bases, with 18 bases remaining between them. The CDR3 is 14 residues long. Here the CDR3 DNA reads TGTGCCAGCAGCTTAGATCCCCCAGGGCCAGGAAAGTTCTTC. Protein: CASSLDPPGPGKFF.

This clone appeared a few times. CDR3 protein: CASSLLGAGAEAFF. The CDR3 DNA reads as TGTGCCAGCAGTCTTCTGGGGGCAGGGGCTGAAGCTTTCTTT. The chain recombines TRBV6-5 with TRBJ1-1, with D possibly matching TRBD1 (6 bases). V lost 5 bases to trimming and J lost 6 bases, with 16 bases between them. Germline CDR1 MNHEY, CDR2 SVGAGI. The CDR3 is made up of 14 amino acids.